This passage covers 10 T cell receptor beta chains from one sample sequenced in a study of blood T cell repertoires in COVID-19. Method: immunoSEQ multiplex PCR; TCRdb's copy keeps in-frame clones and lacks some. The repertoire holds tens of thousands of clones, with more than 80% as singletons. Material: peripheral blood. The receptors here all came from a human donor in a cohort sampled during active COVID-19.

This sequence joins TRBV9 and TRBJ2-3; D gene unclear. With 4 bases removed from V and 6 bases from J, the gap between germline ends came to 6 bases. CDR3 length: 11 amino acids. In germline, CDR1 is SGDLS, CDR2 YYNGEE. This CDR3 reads CASSSRDTQYF. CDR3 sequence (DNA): TGTGCCAGCAGCTCTAGGGATACGCAGTATTTT.

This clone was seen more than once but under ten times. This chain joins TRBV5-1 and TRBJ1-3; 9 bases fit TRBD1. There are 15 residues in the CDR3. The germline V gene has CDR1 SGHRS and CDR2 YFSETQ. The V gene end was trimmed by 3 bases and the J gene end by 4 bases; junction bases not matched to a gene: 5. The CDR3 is CASSSSGTGGNTIYF. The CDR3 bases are TGCGCCAGCAGCTCGTCCGGGACAGGGGGAAACACCATATATTTT.

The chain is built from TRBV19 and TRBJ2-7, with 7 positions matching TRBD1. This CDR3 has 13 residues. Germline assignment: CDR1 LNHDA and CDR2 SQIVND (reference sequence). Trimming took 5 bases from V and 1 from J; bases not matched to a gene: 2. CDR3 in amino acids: CASSPGQSYEQYF. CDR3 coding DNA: TGTGCCAGTAGTCCGGGACAGTCCTACGAGCAGTACTTC. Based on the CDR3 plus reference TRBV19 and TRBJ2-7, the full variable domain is DGGITQSPKYLFRKEGQNVTLSCEQNLNHDAMYWYRQDPGQGLRLIYYSQIVNDFQKGDIAEGYSVSREKKESFPLTVTSAQKNPTAFYLCASSPGQSYEQYFGPGTRLTVT.

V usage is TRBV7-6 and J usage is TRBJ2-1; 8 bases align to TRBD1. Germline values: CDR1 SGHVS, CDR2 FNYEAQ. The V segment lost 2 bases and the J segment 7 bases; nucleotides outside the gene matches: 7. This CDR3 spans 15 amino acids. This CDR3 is CASSLNTGGINEQFF. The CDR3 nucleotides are TGTGCCAGCAGCTTAAATACAGGGGGGATAAATGAGCAGTTCTTC.

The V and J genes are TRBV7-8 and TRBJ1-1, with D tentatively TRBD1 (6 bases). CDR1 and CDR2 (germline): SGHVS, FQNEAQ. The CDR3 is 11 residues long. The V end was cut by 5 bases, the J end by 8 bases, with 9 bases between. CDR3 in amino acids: CASSPRGEAFF. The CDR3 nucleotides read TGTGCCAGCAGCCCTAGGGGGGAAGCTTTCTTT. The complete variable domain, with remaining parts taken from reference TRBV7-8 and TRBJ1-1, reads GAGVSQSPRYKVAKRGQDVALRCDPISGHVSLFWYQQALGQGPEFLTYFQNEAQLDKSGLPSDRFFAERPEGSVSTLKIQRTQQEDSAVYLCASSPRGEAFFGQGTRLTVV.

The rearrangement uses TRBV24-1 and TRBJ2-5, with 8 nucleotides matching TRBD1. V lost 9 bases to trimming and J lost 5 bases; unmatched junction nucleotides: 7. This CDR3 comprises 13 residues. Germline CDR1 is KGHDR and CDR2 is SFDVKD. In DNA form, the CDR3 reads TGTGCCACCGCATCGACAGGGGCGGAGACCCAGTACTTC. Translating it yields CATASTGAETQYF.

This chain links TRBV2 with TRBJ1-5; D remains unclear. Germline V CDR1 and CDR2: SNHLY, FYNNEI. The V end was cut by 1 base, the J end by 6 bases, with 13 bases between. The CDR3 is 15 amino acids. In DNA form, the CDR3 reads TGTGCCAGCAGTGAAGAGGCCGGCGAGCGTCAGCCCCAGCATTTT. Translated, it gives CASSEEAGERQPQHF. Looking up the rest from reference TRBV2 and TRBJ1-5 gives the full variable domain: EPEVTQTPSHQVTQMGQEVILRCVPISNHLYFYWYRQILGQKVEFLVSFYNNEISEKSEIFDDQFSVERPDGSNFTLKIRSTKLEDSAMYFCASSEEAGERQPQHFGDGTRLSIL.

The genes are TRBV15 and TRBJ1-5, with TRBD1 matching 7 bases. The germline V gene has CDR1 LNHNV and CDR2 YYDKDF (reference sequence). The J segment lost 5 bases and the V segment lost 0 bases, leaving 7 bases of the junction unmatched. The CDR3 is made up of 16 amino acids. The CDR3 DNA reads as TGTGCCACCAGCAGAGATGGGGACAGCTCATATCAGCCCCAGCATTTT. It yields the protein CATSRDGDSSYQPQHF.

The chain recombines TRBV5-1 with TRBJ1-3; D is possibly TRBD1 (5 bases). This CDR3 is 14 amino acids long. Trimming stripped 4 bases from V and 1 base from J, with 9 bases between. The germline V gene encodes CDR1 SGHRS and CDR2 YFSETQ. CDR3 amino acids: CASSPRGSGNTIYF. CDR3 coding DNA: TGCGCCAGCAGCCCCCGGGGGTCTGGAAACACCATATATTTT.

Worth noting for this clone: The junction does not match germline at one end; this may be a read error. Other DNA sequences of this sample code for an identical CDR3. The CDR3 loop is CPSSLPGTRGGGTDTQYF. In nucleotides, the CDR3 is TGTCCCAGCAGCTTACCGGGCACTCGCGGGGGGGGCACAGATACGCAGTATTTT. This chain links TRBV13 with TRBJ2-3, with 9 positions matching TRBD2. Germline CDR1 and CDR2: PRHDT and FYEKMQ (reference sequence). The CDR3 sequence is 18 residues long.